Listed below are T cell receptor beta chains from one sample, sequenced in a study of T cell responses to AZD1222 COVID-19 vaccine. The assay was immunoSEQ multiplex PCR, and TCRdb's table has in-frame clones only and misses some. The table lists approximately 79,000 clones, 83% of them singletons. The sequences come from peripheral blood, collected 28 days after the second AZD1222 dose. Every receptor here comes from an adult who received the AZD1222 COVID-19 vaccine. The CDR3 runs from the conserved cysteine through the conserved F or W. Fields, in order: V gene, clone size, J gene, D gene, CDR3 protein, CDR3 DNA. A D gene is named only where the DNA matches it firmly. The size entry is marked missing in some rows and otherwise reads once, few, many or a size class.

V: TRBV5-1; size: .; J: TRBJ2-1; D: TRBD1; CDR3: CASSSGQGPYNEQFF; DNA: TGCGCCAGCAGCTCGGGACAGGGGCCCTACAATGAGCAGTTCTTC
V: TRBV19; size: .; J: TRBJ1-4; D: .; CDR3: CASSKRDHEKLFF; DNA: TGTGCCAGTAGTAAGCGGGACCATGAAAAACTGTTTTTT
V: TRBV4-2; size: .; J: TRBJ1-3; D: TRBD1; CDR3: CASSQDGQDRNTIYF; DNA: TGTGCCAGCAGCCAAGATGGACAGGATCGAAACACCATATATTTT
V: TRBV30; size: .; J: TRBJ1-2; D: .; CDR3: CAWSVRRADTQGGYTF; DNA: TGTGCCTGGAGTGTACGAAGGGCGGATACCCAAGGGGGCTACACCTTC
V: TRBV11-2; size: .; J: TRBJ1-1; D: .; CDR3: CASSPVAFF; DNA: TGTGCCAGCAGCCCTGTGGCTTTCTTT
V: TRBV9; size: .; J: TRBJ2-5; D: .; CDR3: CASSVQPGEETQYF; DNA: TGTGCCAGCAGCGTCCAGCCGGGAGAAGAGACCCAGTACTTC
V: TRBV15; size: few; J: TRBJ1-3; D: .; CDR3: CATSKGPQLSGNTIYF; DNA: TGTGCCACCAGCAAGGGACCGCAACTATCCGGAAACACCATATATTTT
V: TRBV27; size: .; J: TRBJ2-1; D: .; CDR3: CASRTGINNEQFF; DNA: TGTGCCAGCAGGACAGGAATAAACAATGAGCAGTTCTTC
V: TRBV19; size: few; J: TRBJ2-7; D: .; CDR3: CASSWRGKEQYF; DNA: TGTGCCAGTAGTTGGCGGGGCAAGGAGCAGTACTTC
V: TRBV29-1; size: .; J: TRBJ1-1; D: .; CDR3: CSVVERVDTEAFF; DNA: TGCAGCGTTGTGGAGAGGGTGGACACTGAAGCTTTCTTT
V: TRBV6-2/TRBV6-3; size: .; J: TRBJ2-3; D: .; CDR3: CASSPGADTDTQYF; DNA: TGTGCCAGCAGCCCCGGGGCCGACACAGATACGCAGTATTTT
V: TRBV5-4; size: .; J: TRBJ2-1; D: .; CDR3: CASSLQLPYNEQFF; DNA: TGTGCCAGCAGCTTACAGTTGCCCTACAATGAGCAGTTCTTC
V: TRBV6-5; size: once; J: TRBJ2-3; D: .; CDR3: CASSPPGYNTDTQYF; DNA: TGTGCCAGCAGTCCCCCGGGGTACAACACAGATACGCAGTATTTT
V: TRBV5-6; size: .; J: TRBJ1-1; D: .; CDR3: CASSLAGENTEAFF; DNA: TGTGCCAGCAGCTTGGCAGGGGAGAACACTGAAGCTTTCTTT
V: TRBV10-3; size: .; J: TRBJ2-1; D: .; CDR3: CAIRRGRHGNEQFF; DNA: TGTGCCATCAGAAGGGGCAGACATGGCAATGAGCAGTTCTTC
V: TRBV2; size: few; J: TRBJ2-7; D: .; CDR3: CASSVGDYSYEQYF; DNA: TGTGCCAGCAGTGTTGGCGACTATTCCTACGAGCAGTACTTC
V: TRBV6-1; size: .; J: TRBJ1-1; D: TRBD1; CDR3: CASSAITGQGNTEAFF; DNA: TGTGCCAGCAGTGCAATAACGGGACAGGGGAACACTGAAGCTTTCTTT
V: TRBV6-1; size: .; J: TRBJ1-5; D: TRBD1; CDR3: CASSEDRAEKRWPQHF; DNA: TGTGCCAGCAGTGAGGACAGGGCCGAGAAAAGGTGGCCCCAGCATTTT
V: TRBV2; size: .; J: TRBJ1-5; D: .; CDR3: CASTPEWNQPQHF; DNA: TGTGCCAGCACCCCTGAATGGAATCAGCCCCAGCATTTT
V: TRBV19; size: .; J: TRBJ2-7; D: .; CDR3: CASSIDLTASYEQYF; DNA: TGTGCCAGTAGTATAGATCTGACAGCCTCCTACGAGCAGTACTTC
V: TRBV5-4; size: .; J: TRBJ2-1; D: TRBD2; CDR3: CASRPSSGRAYNEQFF; DNA: TGTGCCAGCAGGCCTTCTAGCGGGAGGGCCTACAATGAGCAGTTCTTC
V: TRBV30; size: .; J: TRBJ1-6; D: .; CDR3: CAWSLGRAKGSPLHF; DNA: TGTGCCTGGAGTCTAGGACGTGCCAAAGGGTCACCCCTCCACTTT